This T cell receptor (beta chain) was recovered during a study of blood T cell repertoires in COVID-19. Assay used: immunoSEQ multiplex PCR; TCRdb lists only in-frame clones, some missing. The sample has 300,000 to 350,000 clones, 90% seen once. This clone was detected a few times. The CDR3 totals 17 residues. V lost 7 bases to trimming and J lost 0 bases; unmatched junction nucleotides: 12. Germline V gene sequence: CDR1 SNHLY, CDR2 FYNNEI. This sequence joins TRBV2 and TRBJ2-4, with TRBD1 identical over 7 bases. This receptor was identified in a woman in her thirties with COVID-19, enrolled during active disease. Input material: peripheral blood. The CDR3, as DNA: TGTGCCAGCACCAGAGACAGGGTTCCTCTAGCCAAAAACATTCAGTACTTC. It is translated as CASTRDRVPLAKNIQYF. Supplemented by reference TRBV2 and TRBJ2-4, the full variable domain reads EPEVTQTPSHQVTQMGQEVILRCVPISNHLYFYWYRQILGQKVEFLVSFYNNEISEKSEIFDDQFSVERPDGSNFTLKIRSTKLEDSAMYFCASTRDRVPLAKNIQYFGAGTRLSVL.